Presented here are 16 T cell receptor beta chains from one specimen sequenced in a study of post-analysis software for immune sequencing data. Whole-study results and caveats: Compared with controls, patients had more of roughly 5 TRBV segments, including TRBV5-6, TRBV5-1 and TRBV20-1.

Libraries were made from TCR beta cDNA, and they carried unique molecular identifiers. Each CDR3 protein gets one entry after TCRdb re-called the PCR reads with MiXCR. The sample contains hundreds of thousands of distinct CDR3 sequences, roughly 27% of which appear only once. Which antigens these TCRs recognize remains unknown. The sequencing input was blood. The origin of the receptors is a girl aged 5-17 years with multiple sclerosis.

The chain uses TRBV4-3 and TRBJ1-5, with D hard to call. The germline V gene encodes CDR1 LGHNA and CDR2 YSLEER. The CDR3 totals 15 residues. Trimming pared 0 bases from V and 0 bases from J, leaving 6 bases between. CDR3 in amino acids: CASSQDLTSNQPQHF. CDR3 DNA sequence: TGCGCCAGCAGCCAAGACTTGACTAGCAATCAGCCCCAGCATTTT.

This clonotype was picked up a small number of times. The rearrangement links TRBV12-3 or TRBV12-4 to TRBJ1-2; D is ambiguous. Trimming took off 5 bases at V and 4 bases at J, with 8 bases between the two ends. This CDR3 has 12 amino acids. The DNA for the CDR3 is TGTGCCAGCAGTGGACCCCGCTATGGCTACACCTTC. Protein sequence: CASSGPRYGYTF.

The chain is built from TRBV6-6 and TRBJ2-1; 9 nucleotides align to TRBD2. V was clipped by 6 bases and J by 14 bases; unmatched bases: 8. Germline assignment: CDR1 MNHNY and CDR2 SVGAGI (reference sequence). The CDR3 totals 12 residues. The CDR3 protein is CASSRTSAGEFF. The CDR3 bases are TGTGCCAGCAGCCGGACTAGCGCGGGGGAGTTCTTC.

In this sample, this clonotype turned up once. The genes are TRBV7-2 and TRBJ2-5, with D hard to call. CDR3 length equals 18 residues. Trimming pared 5 bases from V and 11 bases from J, leaving 33 bases between. CDR1 SGHTA and CDR2 FQGNSA come from the germline V gene. The CDR3 region is CASSLNPPGGYVANEQYF. The CDR3 DNA sequence: TGTGCCAGCAGCCTAAATCCACCGGGTGGCTATGTGGCCAATGAGCAGTACTTC.

This clonotype was counted once. A read error is possible here, since a much larger clone lies one base away. The chain is built from TRBV29-1 and TRBJ2-4; D unresolved. The V end was cut by 7 bases, the J end by 13 bases, with 20 bases between. The CDR3 has 12 residues. Germline V gene sequence: CDR1 SQVTM, CDR2 ANQGSEA. Here the CDR3 reads CSALSRRYGQYF. CDR3 coding DNA: TGCAGCGCCCTGAGCCGGCGCTACGGGCAGTACTTC.

This clonotype was detected only a few times. This chain uses TRBV10-3 with TRBJ2-1; no reliable D call. The V end was cut by 4 bases, the J end by 2 bases, with 18 bases between. CDR3 size: 17 residues. Germline values: CDR1 ENHRY, CDR2 SYGVKD. The CDR3 loop reads CAISAYGRGSAYNEQFF. The DNA for the CDR3 is TGTGCCATCAGTGCCTACGGTCGAGGATCTGCCTACAATGAGCAGTTCTTC.

This clonotype was observed a handful of times. The chain is built from TRBV5-1 and TRBJ1-1; D unclear. Germline CDR1 SGHRS, CDR2 YFSETQ. This CDR3 contains 13 residues. V was shortened by 6 bases and J by 0 bases, with 9 bases between the two germline ends. This CDR3 is CASTIGLNTEAFF. CDR3 nucleotide sequence: TGCGCCAGCACCATCGGACTGAACACTGAAGCTTTCTTT.

This clonotype was observed a handful of times. The rearrangement links TRBV20-1 to TRBJ2-7, with D possibly being TRBD2 (6 bases). The V gene lost 0 bases and the J gene lost 5 bases, with 20 bases spanning the gap. The germline CDR1 and CDR2 sequences are DFQATT and SNEGSKA (reference sequence). The CDR3 contains 16 residues. For the CDR3, the DNA is TGCAGTGCTAGAGAGCTGGTTGCGGGATACGCTGACGAGCAGTACTTC. Its protein is CSARELVAGYADEQYF.

Worth noting for this clonotype: One end of the junction varies from germline; a read error may be responsible. The chain joins TRBV20-1 to TRBJ2-7, with 7 positions matching TRBD1. CDR3 size: 17 residues. Germline assignment: CDR1 DFQATT and CDR2 SNEGSKA (reference sequence). Here the CDR3 DNA reads TGCAGTGCTAGGGTACTCTCGGGACAGTATCTGTCCTACGTGCAGTACTTC. Its protein product is CSARVLSGQYLSYVQYF.

This clonotype showed up just a few times. This rearrangement joins TRBV20-1 to TRBJ2-1, with D hard to call. CDR3 length: 11 residues. V shed 6 bases and J shed 7 bases, with 10 bases lying between them. Germline V gives CDR1 DFQATT, CDR2 SNEGSKA (reference sequence). CDR3 protein: CSAAHGNEQFF. In DNA form, the CDR3 reads TGCAGTGCCGCCCATGGGAATGAGCAGTTCTTC.

The V and J genes are TRBV20-1 and TRBJ1-2; 7 nucleotides agree with TRBD1. The trim removed 0 bases at V and 4 bases at J, leaving 5 bases unmatched. Germline CDR1 reads DFQATT; CDR2 reads SNEGSKA (reference sequence). CDR3 size: 14 residues. The CDR3 DNA reads TGCAGTGCTAGAGATATGGGACAGCCCTATGGCTACACCTTC. Its protein product is CSARDMGQPYGYTF.

The rearrangement joins TRBV6-1 to TRBJ2-7; tentatively, D is TRBD1 or TRBD2 (5 bases each). Germline V gene sequence: CDR1 MNHNS, CDR2 SASEGT. The CDR3 length is 13 residues. V was trimmed by 6 bases and J by 2 bases, leaving 11 bases between them. CDR3 amino acids: CASRGERAYEQYF. The CDR3 DNA follows: TGTGCCAGCAGGGGGGAGAGGGCCTACGAGCAGTACTTC.

The chain joins TRBV25-1 to TRBJ2-3, with D tentatively TRBD1 or TRBD2 (5 bases each). This CDR3 is 17 amino acids long. Trimming shortened V by 2 bases and J by 5 bases, and 20 bases separated the two germline ends. The germline V gene encodes CDR1 MGHDK and CDR2 SYGVNS. CDR3 in amino acids: CASSEGLGRGAGDTQYF. The CDR3 DNA follows: TGTGCCAGCAGTGAAGGGTTGGGAAGAGGGGCCGGAGATACGCAGTATTTT.

The rearrangement links TRBV7-9 to TRBJ2-1; 9 bases align to TRBD2. Germline values: CDR1 SEHNR, CDR2 FQNEAQ (reference sequence). V lost 4 bases, J lost 8 bases, and 9 bases stayed unmatched. CDR3 length: 15 residues. This chain's CDR3 is CASSYAGGPGDEQFF. CDR3 bases: TGTGCCAGCAGCTACGCGGGGGGGCCGGGGGATGAGCAGTTCTTC.

In regard to this clonotype: Germline and junction disagree at one end, which may indicate a read error. The genes are TRBV29-1 and TRBJ1-2, with no clear D. The CDR3 sequence is 15 residues long. Germline V CDR1 and CDR2: SQVTM, ANQGSEA. The CDR3, as DNA: TGCAGCGTTGAAGATCAAGGGTTACCTAACTATGACTACACCTTC. Protein sequence: CSVEDQGLPNYDYTF.

This clonotype was found a few times. J is TRBJ2-1 and V is TRBV20-1; 16 nucleotides agree with TRBD2. The CDR3 has 19 amino acids. Trimming at V came to 1 base and at J to 0 bases, leaving 6 bases not matched to a gene. CDR1 DFQATT and CDR2 SNEGSKA come from the germline V gene (reference sequence). The CDR3 region is CSARVVGLAGGSSYNEQFF. The CDR3 DNA is TGCAGTGCTAGAGTAGTGGGACTAGCGGGGGGGAGCTCCTACAATGAGCAGTTCTTC.